The rows below give T cell receptor beta chains drawn from one sample of a study of OX40 agonist ivuxolimab in advanced cancers. Assay: immunoSEQ multiplex PCR; the TCRdb copy retains only in-frame clones and omits some. The table records roughly 50,000 clones, around 90% of them present only once. The sample here was CD4+ or CD8+ T cells sorted from blood, taken in a trial of the OX40 agonist ivuxolimab. These receptors all come from an adult with an advanced solid tumor such as melanoma, head and neck, liver or kidney cancer. The CDR3 runs from the conserved cysteine through the conserved F or W. D genes are given only for firm matches. Not every row has a clone size; where given, it reads once, few, many or a size class.

v_call: TRBV29-1
clone_size: .
j_call: TRBJ2-7
cdr3_length: 13
d_call: .
cdr3_aa: CSVWGFGDYEQYF
cdr3_nt: TGCAGCGTTTGGGGCTTTGGGGACTACGAGCAGTACTTC

v_call: TRBV9
clone_size: .
j_call: TRBJ2-5
cdr3_length: 14
d_call: .
cdr3_aa: CASSPIGRPETQYF
cdr3_nt: TGTGCCAGCAGCCCCATCGGGCGGCCGGAGACCCAGTACTTC

v_call: TRBV11-2
clone_size: .
j_call: TRBJ2-1
cdr3_length: 17
d_call: .
cdr3_aa: CASSPQTERPSYNEQFF
cdr3_nt: TGTGCCAGCAGCCCCCAGACGGAGCGGCCTTCCTACAATGAGCAGTTCTTC

v_call: TRBV5-6
clone_size: .
j_call: TRBJ1-6
cdr3_length: 16
d_call: TRBD1
cdr3_aa: CASSLALQGYNSPLHF
cdr3_nt: TGTGCCAGCAGCTTGGCCTTACAGGGGTATAATTCACCCCTCCACTTT

v_call: TRBV6-1
clone_size: .
j_call: TRBJ2-5
cdr3_length: 11
d_call: .
cdr3_aa: CASRTGLTQYF
cdr3_nt: TGTGCCAGCAGGACGGGCCTCACCCAGTACTTC

v_call: TRBV4-1
clone_size: few
j_call: TRBJ2-3
cdr3_length: 15
d_call: .
cdr3_aa: CASSQDSSSTDTQYF
cdr3_nt: TGCGCCAGCAGCCAAGATAGCTCTAGCACAGATACGCAGTATTTT

v_call: TRBV2
clone_size: few
j_call: TRBJ1-1
cdr3_length: 13
d_call: TRBD1
cdr3_aa: CASTDLQGPEAFF
cdr3_nt: TGTGCCAGCACCGATCTACAGGGGCCTGAAGCTTTCTTT

v_call: TRBV6-5
clone_size: .
j_call: TRBJ2-2
cdr3_length: 13
d_call: TRBD1
cdr3_aa: CASSDRGGGELFF
cdr3_nt: TGTGCCAGCAGTGACAGGGGAGGCGGGGAGCTGTTTTTT

v_call: TRBV4-1
clone_size: .
j_call: TRBJ1-4
cdr3_length: 14
d_call: .
cdr3_aa: CASSWGPGGEKLFF
cdr3_nt: TGCGCCAGCAGCTGGGGTCCCGGGGGAGAAAAACTGTTTTTT

v_call: TRBV7-9
clone_size: .
j_call: TRBJ2-3
cdr3_length: 16
d_call: TRBD2
cdr3_aa: CATRDRSGRTTDTQYF
cdr3_nt: TGTGCCACCCGAGACCGGAGCGGGAGAACCACAGATACGCAGTATTTT

v_call: TRBV7-9
clone_size: .
j_call: TRBJ1-1
cdr3_length: 12
d_call: .
cdr3_aa: CASSLIIGGAFF
cdr3_nt: TGTGCCAGCAGCTTAATTATAGGTGGAGCTTTCTTT

v_call: TRBV7-6
clone_size: .
j_call: TRBJ2-5
cdr3_length: 13
d_call: .
cdr3_aa: CASSSGQTETQYF
cdr3_nt: TGTGCCAGCAGCTCCGGACAGACAGAGACCCAGTACTTC

v_call: TRBV2
clone_size: .
j_call: TRBJ2-1
cdr3_length: 16
d_call: TRBD2
cdr3_aa: CASSERGAGVYNEQFF
cdr3_nt: TGTGCCAGCAGTGAAAGAGGAGCGGGGGTGTACAATGAGCAGTTCTTC

v_call: TRBV19
clone_size: .
j_call: TRBJ1-1
cdr3_length: 13
d_call: .
cdr3_aa: CASSTGFGTEAFF
cdr3_nt: TGTGCCAGTAGTACCGGGTTTGGCACTGAAGCTTTCTTT

v_call: TRBV27
clone_size: .
j_call: TRBJ1-4
cdr3_length: 14
d_call: .
cdr3_aa: CASSLGGSNEKLFF
cdr3_nt: TGTGCCAGCAGTTTAGGGGGGTCGAATGAAAAACTGTTTTTT

v_call: TRBV27
clone_size: .
j_call: TRBJ1-2
cdr3_length: 14
d_call: .
cdr3_aa: CASRDLDSIYGYTF
cdr3_nt: TGTGCCAGCAGGGATCTGGACAGCATCTATGGCTACACCTTC

v_call: TRBV27
clone_size: .
j_call: TRBJ2-5
cdr3_length: 13
d_call: .
cdr3_aa: CASTPGGAETQYF
cdr3_nt: TGTGCCAGCACTCCGGGGGGCGCAGAGACCCAGTACTTC

v_call: TRBV27
clone_size: .
j_call: TRBJ1-1
cdr3_length: 14
d_call: TRBD1
cdr3_aa: CASSLDRGRTEAFF
cdr3_nt: TGTGCCAGCAGTCTAGACAGGGGGCGAACTGAAGCTTTCTTT

v_call: TRBV7-6
clone_size: .
j_call: TRBJ2-7
cdr3_length: 15
d_call: .
cdr3_aa: CASSDSPQEYYEQYF
cdr3_nt: TGTGCCAGCAGCGACTCCCCCCAGGAGTACTACGAGCAGTACTTC

v_call: TRBV4-3
clone_size: .
j_call: TRBJ2-7
cdr3_length: 15
d_call: .
cdr3_aa: CASSQDIGYSYEQYF
cdr3_nt: TGCGCCAGCAGCCAAGATATAGGTTACTCCTACGAGCAGTACTTC

v_call: TRBV13
clone_size: .
j_call: TRBJ2-3
cdr3_length: 15
d_call: .
cdr3_aa: CASSLLLGGGDTQYF
cdr3_nt: TGTGCCAGCAGCTTATTGTTGGGGGGCGGAGATACGCAGTATTTT

v_call: TRBV19
clone_size: .
j_call: TRBJ2-7
cdr3_length: 13
d_call: .
cdr3_aa: CASSPQGTYEQYF
cdr3_nt: TGTGCCAGTAGCCCTCAGGGGACGTACGAGCAGTACTTC

v_call: TRBV6-5
clone_size: .
j_call: TRBJ1-6
cdr3_length: 14
d_call: .
cdr3_aa: CASSYRGNWSPLHF
cdr3_nt: TGTGCCAGCAGTTACAGGGGAAATTGGTCACCCCTCCACTTT

v_call: TRBV10-3
clone_size: few
j_call: TRBJ1-1
cdr3_length: 17
d_call: .
cdr3_aa: CAISEDLVGRVNTEAFF
cdr3_nt: TGTGCCATCAGTGAGGACCTGGTGGGGAGGGTGAACACTGAAGCTTTCTTT

v_call: TRBV7-9
clone_size: .
j_call: TRBJ2-7
cdr3_length: 17
d_call: TRBD2
cdr3_aa: CASSITTGLAGNYEQYF
cdr3_nt: TGTGCCAGCAGCATAACTACGGGACTAGCGGGAAACTACGAGCAGTACTTC

v_call: TRBV14
clone_size: .
j_call: TRBJ1-1
cdr3_length: 15
d_call: TRBD1
cdr3_aa: CASSVTGGVNTEAFF
cdr3_nt: TGTGCCAGCAGCGTCACAGGGGGAGTAAACACTGAAGCTTTCTTT

v_call: TRBV9
clone_size: .
j_call: TRBJ2-1
cdr3_length: 16
d_call: TRBD2
cdr3_aa: CASSVRREVSYNEQFF
cdr3_nt: TGTGCCAGCAGCGTACGGCGGGAGGTCTCCTACAATGAGCAGTTCTTC

v_call: TRBV5-6
clone_size: .
j_call: TRBJ1-1
cdr3_length: 16
d_call: .
cdr3_aa: CASSPGQPTKNTEAFF
cdr3_nt: TGTGCCAGCAGCCCGGGACAACCGACAAAGAACACTGAAGCTTTCTTT

v_call: TRBV2
clone_size: .
j_call: TRBJ1-3
cdr3_length: 13
d_call: .
cdr3_aa: CASSGWTVNTIYF
cdr3_nt: TGTGCCAGCAGTGGATGGACAGTAAACACCATATATTTT

v_call: TRBV6-5
clone_size: .
j_call: TRBJ1-1
cdr3_length: 13
d_call: .
cdr3_aa: CASSYVLNTEAFF
cdr3_nt: TGTGCCAGCAGTTACGTGTTGAACACTGAAGCTTTCTTT

v_call: TRBV6-5
clone_size: .
j_call: TRBJ1-1
cdr3_length: 14
d_call: .
cdr3_aa: CASSPGPLNTEAFF
cdr3_nt: TGTGCCAGCAGTCCGGGACCCCTGAACACTGAAGCTTTCTTT

v_call: TRBV4-1
clone_size: .
j_call: TRBJ2-5
cdr3_length: 16
d_call: TRBD1
cdr3_aa: CASSQEGTGPQETQYF
cdr3_nt: TGCGCCAGCAGCCAAGAAGGGACAGGCCCCCAAGAGACCCAGTACTTC

v_call: TRBV13
clone_size: .
j_call: TRBJ2-2
cdr3_length: 16
d_call: .
cdr3_aa: CASSSPLEANTGELFF
cdr3_nt: TGTGCCAGCAGCTCCCCCCTAGAAGCGAACACCGGGGAGCTGTTTTTT

v_call: TRBV6-5
clone_size: .
j_call: TRBJ2-2
cdr3_length: 13
d_call: .
cdr3_aa: CASSYRDPGELFF
cdr3_nt: TGTGCCAGCAGTTACCGGGATCCCGGGGAGCTGTTTTTT

v_call: TRBV7-6
clone_size: .
j_call: TRBJ1-1
cdr3_length: 17
d_call: .
cdr3_aa: CASSHDGGYRSNTEAFF
cdr3_nt: TGTGCCAGCAGTCACGACGGGGGGTACAGGTCGAACACTGAAGCTTTCTTT

v_call: TRBV7-9
clone_size: .
j_call: TRBJ2-5
cdr3_length: 15
d_call: TRBD2
cdr3_aa: CASSLFGGALETQYF
cdr3_nt: TGTGCCAGCAGCTTATTCGGGGGGGCCCTCGAGACCCAGTACTTC

v_call: TRBV2
clone_size: .
j_call: TRBJ1-1
cdr3_length: 15
d_call: TRBD1
cdr3_aa: CASSEFNRGKTEAFF
cdr3_nt: TGTGCCAGCAGTGAGTTTAACAGGGGGAAAACTGAAGCTTTCTTT

v_call: TRBV6-1
clone_size: .
j_call: TRBJ1-3
cdr3_length: 14
d_call: .
cdr3_aa: CASSDRVQLYTIYF
cdr3_nt: TGTGCCAGCAGTGACAGGGTCCAGTTATACACCATATATTTT

v_call: TRBV5-1
clone_size: .
j_call: TRBJ2-7
cdr3_length: 13
d_call: TRBD1
cdr3_aa: CASRTGTGNEQYF
cdr3_nt: TGCGCCAGCAGAACCGGGACAGGGAACGAGCAGTACTTC

v_call: TRBV2
clone_size: .
j_call: TRBJ2-7
cdr3_length: 14
d_call: .
cdr3_aa: CASRDHLETYEQYF
cdr3_nt: TGTGCCAGCAGGGATCATCTGGAAACCTACGAGCAGTACTTC

v_call: TRBV13
clone_size: .
j_call: TRBJ1-2
cdr3_length: 13
d_call: .
cdr3_aa: CASSSGTLYGYTF
cdr3_nt: TGTGCCAGCAGCTCCGGGACACTCTATGGCTACACCTTC

v_call: TRBV27
clone_size: .
j_call: TRBJ2-2
cdr3_length: 13
d_call: .
cdr3_aa: CASSPINTGELFF
cdr3_nt: TGTGCCAGCAGTCCGATCAACACCGGGGAGCTGTTTTTT

v_call: TRBV29-1
clone_size: .
j_call: TRBJ2-1
cdr3_length: 14
d_call: .
cdr3_aa: CSVRGYMSYNEQFF
cdr3_nt: TGCAGCGTGAGGGGATACATGAGTTACAATGAGCAGTTCTTC

v_call: TRBV5-1
clone_size: .
j_call: TRBJ1-3
cdr3_length: 15
d_call: TRBD1
cdr3_aa: CASSLGDSSGNTIYF
cdr3_nt: TGCGCCAGCAGCTTGGGGGACAGCTCTGGAAACACCATATATTTT

v_call: TRBV10-1
clone_size: .
j_call: TRBJ2-5
cdr3_length: 13
d_call: .
cdr3_aa: CASSEGDRETQYF
cdr3_nt: TGCGCCAGCAGTGAGGGTGACCGGGAGACCCAGTACTTC

v_call: TRBV14
clone_size: .
j_call: TRBJ2-5
cdr3_length: 13
d_call: TRBD1
cdr3_aa: CASRYRGQETQYF
cdr3_nt: TGTGCCAGCAGATACAGGGGCCAAGAGACCCAGTACTTC

v_call: TRBV7-2
clone_size: .
j_call: TRBJ2-3
cdr3_length: 14
d_call: .
cdr3_aa: CASSLVGSLDVRYF
cdr3_nt: TGTGCCAGCAGCTTAGTAGGGTCGCTAGATGTACGGTATTTT

v_call: TRBV5-1
clone_size: .
j_call: TRBJ2-3
cdr3_length: 15
d_call: .
cdr3_aa: CASSLGVGSTDTQYF
cdr3_nt: TGCGCCAGCAGCTTGGGCGTTGGTAGCACAGATACGCAGTATTTT

v_call: TRBV27
clone_size: few
j_call: TRBJ1-2
cdr3_length: 13
d_call: .
cdr3_aa: CASSVHPNYGYTF
cdr3_nt: TGTGCCAGCAGCGTACACCCTAACTATGGCTACACCTTC

v_call: TRBV5-5
clone_size: once
j_call: TRBJ1-3
cdr3_length: 15
d_call: .
cdr3_aa: CASSYSEASGNTIYF
cdr3_nt: TGTGCCAGCAGCTATTCCGAGGCCTCTGGAAACACCATATATTTT

v_call: TRBV7-6
clone_size: .
j_call: TRBJ2-7
cdr3_length: 13
d_call: TRBD1
cdr3_aa: CASSPGQSYEQYF
cdr3_nt: TGTGCCAGCAGCCCGGGACAGTCCTACGAGCAGTACTTC

v_call: TRBV5-6
clone_size: .
j_call: TRBJ2-3
cdr3_length: 18
d_call: TRBD2
cdr3_aa: CASSFVHSGGAGTDTQYF
cdr3_nt: TGTGCCAGCAGCTTTGTTCACAGCGGGGGGGCCGGGACAGATACGCAGTATTTT